This TCR beta chain appears in the sequencing data of a study of type 1 regulatory T cells. On this clonotype: Its antigen remains unidentified.

With 3 bases removed from V and 4 bases from J, the gap between germline ends came to 12 bases. The CDR3 is made up of 13 amino acids. Per the germline V gene, CDR1 is DFQATT and CDR2 is SNEGSKA (reference sequence). TCRdb itself ran the reads through MiXCR, one entry per CDR3 protein. Here the sample spans tens of thousands of distinct CDR3 sequences, roughly 72% being singletons. Source material: cultured T cells, either the whole culture or a sorted T cell fraction (not recorded which). Subset specified: Tr1-enriched cell product generated in vitro against host alloantigens. The sequence came from a human donor in good health. V usage is TRBV20-1 and J usage is TRBJ1-2; D unclear. CDR3 residues: CSASPGSGYGYTF. CDR3 nucleotide sequence: TGCAGTGCTAGTCCCGGCTCTGGCTATGGCTACACCTTC.